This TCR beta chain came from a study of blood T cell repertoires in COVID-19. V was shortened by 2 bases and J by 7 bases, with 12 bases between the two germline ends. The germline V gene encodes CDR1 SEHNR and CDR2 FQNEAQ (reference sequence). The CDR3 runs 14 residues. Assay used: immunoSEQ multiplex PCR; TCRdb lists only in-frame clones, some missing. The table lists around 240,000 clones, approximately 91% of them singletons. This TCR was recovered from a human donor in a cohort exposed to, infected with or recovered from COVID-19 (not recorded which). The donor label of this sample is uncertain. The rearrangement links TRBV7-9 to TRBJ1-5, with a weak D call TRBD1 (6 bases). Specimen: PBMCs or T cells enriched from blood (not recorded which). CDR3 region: CASSLPGVDQPQHF. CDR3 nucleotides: TGTGCCAGCAGCTTACCAGGGGTAGACCAGCCCCAGCATTTT.